Given below is one T cell receptor (beta chain) in context. What it recognizes is unknown. Data came from immunoSEQ multiplex PCR; TCRdb stores just in-frame clones and leaves some out. The sample records 20,000 or so clones, about 40% being singletons. Researchers maintained the mixed lymphocyte reaction cells in coculture at 37°C for six to seven days. With 7 bases removed from V and 2 bases from J, the gap between germline ends came to 11 bases. CDR1 is MNHEY, CDR2 SVGAGI, per germline. The CDR3 totals 14 residues. The sample belongs to a study of siplizumab effects on memory and regulatory T cells.

This clonotype originated in a human donor in good health; the cells came from an allogeneic mixed lymphocyte reaction. Some clones in this sample may be carry-over from other donors' samples. The chain uses TRBV6-5 and TRBJ2-2; a possible D gene is TRBD2 (6 bases). Input material: CFSE-low (dividing) CD4+ T cells sorted from an allogeneic mixed lymphocyte reaction. CDR3 DNA sequence: TGTGCCAGCATTCCGGGACTCAACACCGGGGAGCTGTTTTTT. Translating gives CASIPGLNTGELFF.